The 30 T cell receptor beta chains below come from one sample, sequenced in a study of blood T cells in healthy people across ages. The use of a sample-barcoded 5' primer and a J-beta primer mix characterized a second PCR of roughly 6 to 11 cycles. TCRdb re-called the 5' RACE reads through MiXCR, storing one row per CDR3 protein. Counted here are about 720,000 distinct CDR3 sequences, 22% occurring once; the ten biggest clones make up roughly 22%. Sequenced: blood. Every receptor here comes from a man between 65 and 85 years old in good health.

V usage is TRBV7-3 and J usage is TRBJ2-3; tentative D call: TRBD1 (5 bases). Germline V gives CDR1 SGHTA, CDR2 FQGTGA. V was trimmed by 1 base and J by 0 bases, leaving 14 bases between them. CDR3 size: 17 residues. The chain's CDR3 is CASSLIGRGASTDTQYF. The DNA of the CDR3 is TGTGCCAGCAGCTTAATAGGTCGTGGGGCTAGCACAGATACGCAGTATTTT.

The chain couples TRBV14 to TRBJ1-1, with unresolved D. Germline values: CDR1 SGHDN, CDR2 FVKESK. The length of the CDR3 is 14 residues. V was cut by 4 bases and J by 0 bases, with 9 bases left in between. The CDR3 region has the DNA TGTGCCAGCAGCCGACACGCAATGAACACTGAAGCTTTCTTT. It encodes CASSRHAMNTEAFF.

This clonotype has just a few counts. The chain couples TRBV24-1 to TRBJ2-2; D not certain. Germline V gives CDR1 KGHDR, CDR2 SFDVKD. Between the trimmed V and J ends, which lost 5 bases and 5 bases, there was a span of 5 bases. The CDR3 sequence is 12 residues long. DNA of the CDR3: TGTGCCACCAGTGCACTAACCGGGGAGCTGTTTTTT. Its protein is CATSALTGELFF.

The chain employs TRBV4-1 and TRBJ2-3; the D is unclear. CDR3 length: 14 amino acids. Trimming cost V 1 base and J 4 bases, with 9 bases left between them. The germline V gene encodes CDR1 MGHRA and CDR2 YSYEKL. CDR3 amino acids: CASSQASDPDTQYF. Here the CDR3 DNA reads TGCGCCAGCAGCCAAGCAAGCGATCCAGATACGCAGTATTTT.

This clonotype was found once. The rearrangement joins TRBV5-1 to TRBJ2-1; TRBD1 matches at 8 bases. The CDR3 loop spans 15 amino acids. V lost 0 bases to trimming and J lost 4 bases; unmatched junction nucleotides: 3. Germline loops: CDR1 SGHRS, CDR2 YFSETQ. The CDR3 is CASSLVWTGYNEQFF. CDR3 DNA: TGCGCCAGCAGCTTGGTCTGGACAGGGTACAATGAGCAGTTCTTC.

The chain employs TRBV29-1 and TRBJ2-3; 9 nucleotides align to TRBD2. The ends lost 1 base at V and 4 bases at J; junction bases unmatched: 3. The V gene's germline CDR1 is SQVTM and CDR2 ANQGSEA. This CDR3 spans 14 amino acids. The CDR3 nucleotides are TGCAGCGTTGAAGGGCGGGAGGGCCCAGATACGCAGTATTTT. Translation gives CSVEGREGPDTQYF.

CDR3 DNA sequence: TGTGCCAGCAGAAAGGGGTACGGTGGTGGGACCGGGGAGCTGTTTTTT. Translated: CASRKGYGGGTGELFF. This chain joins TRBV6-1 and TRBJ2-2, with D possibly TRBD1 on 5 matching bases. V was shortened by 6 bases and J by 5 bases, with 19 bases between the two germline ends. The CDR3 sequence is 16 residues long. CDR1 and CDR2 from the germline V gene are MNHNS and SASEGT.

In this sample, this clonotype turned up many times. The rearrangement links TRBV12-3 or TRBV12-4 to TRBJ1-2; 7 nucleotides match TRBD1. Trimming took 6 bases from V and 5 from J; bases not matched to a gene: 6. CDR3 length: 13 amino acids. The CDR3 sequence is CASSRGDWYGYTF. CDR3 bases: TGTGCCAGCAGCAGGGGGGATTGGTATGGCTACACCTTC.

This clonotype turned up a few times. V gene TRBV20-1 combines with J gene TRBJ2-5, with 14 bases lining up with TRBD2. This CDR3 spans 17 amino acids. The J segment lost 3 bases and the V segment lost 3 bases, leaving 9 bases of the junction unmatched. Germline V lookup: CDR1 DFQATT, CDR2 SNEGSKA (reference sequence). The DNA for the CDR3 is TGCAGTGCTAGGCCGGGACTAGCGGGAGTACGGGAAGAGACCCAGTACTTC. Translating gives CSARPGLAGVREETQYF.

This chain links TRBV28 with TRBJ1-2; 9 bases match TRBD1. In germline, CDR1 is MDHEN, CDR2 SYDVKM. The V gene end was trimmed by 3 bases and the J gene end by 6 bases; junction bases not matched to a gene: 5. This CDR3 comprises 14 residues. The DNA for the CDR3 is TGTGCCAGCAGTTTGGGACAGGGTGTGGATGGCTACACCTTC. It yields the protein CASSLGQGVDGYTF.

This clonotype was seen a few times. This chain links TRBV12-3 or TRBV12-4 with TRBJ2-1; 7 bases line up with TRBD2. CDR3 size: 16 residues. V was pared by 7 bases and J by 5 bases, with 14 bases of the junction left unmatched. The chain's CDR3 is CASTNGGRGINNEQFF. The CDR3 coding sequence is TGTGCCAGCACTAACGGCGGGCGGGGGATTAACAATGAGCAGTTCTTC.

The chain recombines TRBV5-1 with TRBJ2-5, with D uncertain. This CDR3 contains 15 residues. V lost 3 bases to trimming and J lost 5 bases, with 17 bases between them. Germline values: CDR1 SGHRS, CDR2 YFSETQ. CDR3 sequence (DNA): TGCGCCAGCAGCTGGGGTAGGAATCAAGGGGAGACCCAGTACTTC. Translation: CASSWGRNQGETQYF.

For the CDR3, the DNA is TGTGCCAGCAGCGTAGGGTCCGAGCAGGGCTATGGCTACACCTTC. Amino acids: CASSVGSEQGYGYTF. The V call is TRBV9, the J call TRBJ1-2; possible D gene TRBD1, 5 bases. The CDR3 sequence is 15 residues long. Trimming pared 0 bases from V and 4 bases from J, leaving 13 bases between. CDR1 and CDR2 (germline): SGDLS, YYNGEE.

The chain carries TRBV18 and TRBJ1-2; TRBD1 agrees at 11 bases. Germline CDR1 reads KGHSH; CDR2 reads LQKENI. This CDR3 has 15 residues. The V gene end was trimmed by 3 bases and the J gene end by 5 bases; junction bases not matched to a gene: 5. The CDR3 is CASSPGQGAWYGYTF. CDR3 nucleotide sequence: TGTGCCAGCTCACCCGGACAGGGGGCGTGGTATGGCTACACCTTC.

The V call is TRBV5-4, the J call TRBJ1-1, with 7 bases aligning to TRBD1. With 0 bases clipped from V and 1 base from J, the junction kept 15 bases outside the gene matches. The germline V gene has CDR1 SGHNT and CDR2 YYREEE (reference sequence). CDR3 size: 19 residues. The CDR3 spells CASSLGLAGEGAQNTEAFF. The CDR3 DNA follows: TGTGCCAGCAGCTTGGGATTGGCCGGTGAGGGGGCCCAGAACACTGAAGCTTTCTTT.

The J gene is TRBJ2-5, the V gene TRBV27; the D gene could be TRBD1 or TRBD2 (5 bases each). V gave up 2 bases and J gave up 6 bases, with 10 bases separating them. The germline V gene has CDR1 MNHEY and CDR2 SMNVEV (reference sequence). The CDR3 totals 13 residues. CDR3 in DNA: TGTGCCAGCAGTTTAAGAGGGGTGAAGACCCAGTACTTC. Translation: CASSLRGVKTQYF.

This clonotype was seen only a few times. The chain couples TRBV7-9 to TRBJ1-2; D is unresolved. Trimming stripped 7 bases from V and 8 bases from J, with 23 bases between. Germline CDR1 is SEHNR and CDR2 is FQNEAQ (reference sequence). The CDR3 contains 15 residues. In nucleotides, the CDR3 is TGTGCCAGCACCCTCAGGCGGGCCAACGTTGGGGGCTACACCTTC. Residues: CASTLRRANVGGYTF. Supplemented by reference TRBV7-9 and TRBJ1-2, the full variable domain reads DTGVSQNPRHKITKRGQNVTFRCDPISEHNRLYWYRQTLGQGPEFLTYFQNEAQLEKSRLLSDRFSAERPKGSFSTLEIQRTEQGDSAMYLCASTLRRANVGGYTFGSGTRLTVV.

This clonotype was seen only a few times. The chain couples TRBV20-1 to TRBJ1-1; D ambiguous. Trimming pared 1 base from V and 1 base from J, leaving 10 bases between. Germline CDR1 DFQATT, CDR2 SNEGSKA (reference sequence). This CDR3 is built from 14 residues. The DNA of the CDR3 is TGCAGTGCTAGAGTTGAGGGTTGGAACACTGAAGCTTTCTTT. The encoded protein is CSARVEGWNTEAFF.

This clonotype occurred a few times. This chain joins TRBV5-5 and TRBJ1-2; D gene unclear. CDR3 size: 14 residues. Looked up from germline, CDR1 is SGHKS and CDR2 is YYEKEE (reference sequence). The ends were cut back, 4 bases at V and 4 bases at J, with 14 bases in the middle. The CDR3 loop is CASSARGGSYGYTF. The CDR3 coding sequence is TGTGCCAGCAGCGCCCGGGGAGGGAGCTATGGCTACACCTTC.

The J gene is TRBJ2-7, the V gene TRBV20-1, with 10 nucleotides matching TRBD2. With V trimmed by 6 bases and J by 2 bases, 10 bases remained unmatched. CDR1 and CDR2 (germline): DFQATT, SNEGSKA (reference sequence). The CDR3 has 15 residues. The CDR3 loop reads CSASPLAGVTYEQYF. In nucleotides, the CDR3 is TGCAGTGCGTCACCTCTAGCGGGGGTGACCTACGAGCAGTACTTC.

The table lists this clonotype with a few counts. CDR3 region: CASSSRRGQPQHF. The CDR3 region has the DNA TGTGCCAGCAGCTCACGCAGGGGTCAGCCCCAGCATTTT. The rearrangement joins TRBV7-2 to TRBJ1-5; maybe TRBD1 (6 bases). The CDR3 is 13 residues long. Germline V CDR1 and CDR2: SGHTA, FQGNSA. Trimming stripped 4 bases from V and 6 bases from J, with 10 bases between.

This clonotype has just a few counts. The V gene is TRBV6-5, the J gene TRBJ2-2; 9 bases fit TRBD1. The CDR3 loop spans 15 amino acids. V lost 2 bases and J lost 6; bases outside the gene matches: 4. Germline assignment: CDR1 MNHEY and CDR2 SVGAGI. The CDR3 reads CASSYGGQGAGELFF. The CDR3 DNA sequence: TGTGCCAGCAGTTACGGGGGACAGGGAGCCGGGGAGCTGTTTTTT.

This clonotype was recorded many times. The chain joins TRBV12-3 or TRBV12-4 to TRBJ1-3; 7 bases map to TRBD1. The CDR3 has 18 amino acids. After removal of 5 bases from V and 0 bases from J, the junction contained 13 bases not matched to a gene. CDR3 DNA: TGTGCCAGCAGTCGACAGGGAGCCGGGACTGTCTCTGGAAACACCATATATTTT. Translation: CASSRQGAGTVSGNTIYF.

The table lists this clonotype with a few counts. The DNA of the CDR3 is TGCGCCAGCAGCCTGCTAGCGGACCAAGAGACCCAGTACTTC. Protein sequence: CASSLLADQETQYF. This chain joins TRBV5-1 and TRBJ2-5, with TRBD2 matching 7 bases. Trimming took 4 bases from V and 0 from J; bases not matched to a gene: 3. This CDR3 region has 14 residues. The germline CDR1 and CDR2 sequences are SGHRS and YFSETQ. The full variable domain, completed using reference TRBV5-1 and TRBJ2-5, is KAGVTQTPRYLIKTRGQQVTLSCSPISGHRSVSWYQQTPGQGLQFLFEYFSETQRNKGNFPGRFSGRQFSNSRSEMNVSTLELGDSALYLCASSLLADQETQYFGPGTRLLVL.

This clonotype was seen a handful of times. The rearrangement joins TRBV5-1 to TRBJ2-3; no reliable D call. Germline V gene data show CDR1 as SGHRS and CDR2 as YFSETQ. The CDR3 is 11 residues long. With 5 bases removed from V and 6 bases from J, the gap between germline ends came to 7 bases. The CDR3 nucleotides are TGCGCCAGCAGAGGGAAGGATACGCAGTATTTT. Residues: CASRGKDTQYF. Using reference TRBV5-1 and TRBJ2-3 for the parts outside the CDR3, the full variable domain is KAGVTQTPRYLIKTRGQQVTLSCSPISGHRSVSWYQQTPGQGLQFLFEYFSETQRNKGNFPGRFSGRQFSNSRSEMNVSTLELGDSALYLCASRGKDTQYFGPGTRLTVL.

The genes are TRBV10-3 and TRBJ2-3; no firm D call. With 6 bases removed from V and 3 bases from J, the gap between germline ends came to 13 bases. The CDR3 sequence is 14 residues long. Looked up from germline, CDR1 is ENHRY and CDR2 is SYGVKD. In nucleotides, the CDR3 is TGTGCCATCAGAACCGGTGCCGCAACAGATACGCAGTATTTT. Protein: CAIRTGAATDTQYF.

The gene calls are TRBV30 and TRBJ1-3, with D perhaps TRBD1 (5 bases). CDR1 is GTSNPN, CDR2 SVGIG, per germline (reference sequence). The CDR3 has 14 amino acids. V was shortened by 0 bases and J by 2 bases, with 8 bases between the two germline ends. CDR3 DNA sequence: TGTGCCTGGAGTGTGGGCAGGGCTGGAAACACCATATATTTT. It specifies CAWSVGRAGNTIYF. The full variable domain, rest sourced from reference TRBV30 and TRBJ1-3, is SQTIHQWPATLVQPVGSPLSLECTVEGTSNPNLYWYRQAAGRGLQLLFYSVGIGQISSEVPQNLSASRPQDRQFILSSKKLLLSDSGFYLCAWSVGRAGNTIYFGEGSWLTVV.

This clonotype turned up a few times. The V call is TRBV6-5, the J call TRBJ2-7, with a tentative D call TRBD2 (5 bases). The DNA end is more similar to TRBJ2-5, so the J call may be wrong. CDR3 length: 14 residues. The germline V gene has CDR1 MNHEY and CDR2 SVGAGI. The CDR3 protein is CASSSPQRRETQYF. As DNA, the CDR3 is TGTGCCAGCAGTTCCCCCCAGCGGAGAGAGACCCAGTACTTC.

The chain uses TRBV2 and TRBJ1-4; weak D call: TRBD1 (6 bases). V lost 8 bases to trimming and J lost 9 bases, with 10 bases between them. The CDR3 sequence is 11 residues long. Germline CDR1 SNHLY, CDR2 FYNNEI. The CDR3 is CASLGAQKLFF. CDR3 bases: TGTGCCAGCTTGGGGGCTCAAAAACTGTTTTTT.

The V and J genes are TRBV3-1 and TRBJ1-5, with TRBD1 matching over 7 bases. The germline V gene has CDR1 LGHDT and CDR2 YNNKEL (reference sequence). V lost 3 bases, J lost 4 bases, and 3 bases stayed unmatched. CDR3 size: 14 residues. The CDR3 region is CASSHGGQNQPQHF. As DNA, the CDR3 is TGTGCCAGCAGCCACGGGGGACAGAATCAGCCCCAGCATTTT.